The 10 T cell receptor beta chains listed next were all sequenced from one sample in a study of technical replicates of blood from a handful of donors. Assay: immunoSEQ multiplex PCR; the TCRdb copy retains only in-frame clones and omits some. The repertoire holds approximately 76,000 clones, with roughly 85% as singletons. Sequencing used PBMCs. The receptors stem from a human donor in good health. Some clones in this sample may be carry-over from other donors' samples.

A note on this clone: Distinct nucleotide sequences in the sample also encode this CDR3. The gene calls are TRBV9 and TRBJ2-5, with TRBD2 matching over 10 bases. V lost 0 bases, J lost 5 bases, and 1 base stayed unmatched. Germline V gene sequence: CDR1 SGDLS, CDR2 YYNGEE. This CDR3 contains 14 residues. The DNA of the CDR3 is TGTGCCAGCAGCGTAGCTAGCGGGAGCGAGACCCAGTACTTC. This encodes CASSVASGSETQYF.

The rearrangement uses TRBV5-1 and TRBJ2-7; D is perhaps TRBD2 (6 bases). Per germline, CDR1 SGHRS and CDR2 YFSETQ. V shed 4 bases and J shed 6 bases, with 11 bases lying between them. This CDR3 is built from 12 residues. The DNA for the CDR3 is TGCGCCAGCAGCGAGACTAGTACCGAGCAGTACTTC. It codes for CASSETSTEQYF.

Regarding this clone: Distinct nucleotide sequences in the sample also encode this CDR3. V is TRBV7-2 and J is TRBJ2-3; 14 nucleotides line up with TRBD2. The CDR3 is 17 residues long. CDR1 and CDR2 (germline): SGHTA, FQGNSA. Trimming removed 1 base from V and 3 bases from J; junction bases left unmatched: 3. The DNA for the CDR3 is TGTGCCAGCAGCTTAGGACTAGCGGGGGGGCGAACAGATACGCAGTATTTT. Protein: CASSLGLAGGRTDTQYF.

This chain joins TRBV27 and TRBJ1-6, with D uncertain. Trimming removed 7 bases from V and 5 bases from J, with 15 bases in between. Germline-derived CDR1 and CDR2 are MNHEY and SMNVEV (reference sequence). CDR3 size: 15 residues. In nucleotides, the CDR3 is TGTGCCAGCACCTCAAGGAGGCAGGATAATTCACCCCTCCACTTT. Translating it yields CASTSRRQDNSPLHF.

CDR3 in amino acids: CASSPPTGPLNYGYTF. CDR3 nucleotide sequence: TGTGCCAGCTCACCACCAACAGGACCTTTGAACTATGGCTACACCTTC. This rearrangement joins TRBV18 to TRBJ1-2; TRBD1 is a possible D gene (5 bases). The CDR3 is 16 residues long. Germline assignment: CDR1 KGHSH and CDR2 LQKENI. The V and J ends lost 0 bases and 2 bases respectively, with 13 bases between them.

In DNA, the CDR3 is TGTGCCAGTAAACGGGTAGCGGGAGGGCCAGGAGAGACCCAGTACTTC. This sequence encodes CASKRVAGGPGETQYF. The chain joins TRBV6-6 to TRBJ2-5, with 11 bases fitting TRBD2. This CDR3 is built from 16 residues. Trimming cost V 9 bases and J 4 bases; bases outside gene matches: 13. Germline CDR1 MNHNY, CDR2 SVGAGI (reference sequence).

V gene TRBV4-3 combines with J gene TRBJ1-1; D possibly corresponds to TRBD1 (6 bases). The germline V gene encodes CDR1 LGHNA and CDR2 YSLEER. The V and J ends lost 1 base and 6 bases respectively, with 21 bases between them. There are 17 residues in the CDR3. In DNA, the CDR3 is TGCGCCAGCAGCCAAGCAGCTACCGGGACAACCACACCTGAAGCTTTCTTT. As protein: CASSQAATGTTTPEAFF.

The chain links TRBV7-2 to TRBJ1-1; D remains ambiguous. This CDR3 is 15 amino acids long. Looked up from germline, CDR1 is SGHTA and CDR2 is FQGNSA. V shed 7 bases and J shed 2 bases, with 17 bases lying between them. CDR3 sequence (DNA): TGTGCCAGCACTGCCGGGAGGTCGGGAAACACTGAAGCTTTCTTT. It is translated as CASTAGRSGNTEAFF.

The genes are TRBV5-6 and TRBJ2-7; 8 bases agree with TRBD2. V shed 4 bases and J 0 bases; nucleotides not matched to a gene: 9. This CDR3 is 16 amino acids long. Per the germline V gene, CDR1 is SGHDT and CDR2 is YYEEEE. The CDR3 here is CASSIGGGGASYEQYF. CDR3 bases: TGTGCCAGCAGCATCGGGGGGGGAGGAGCCTCCTACGAGCAGTACTTC.

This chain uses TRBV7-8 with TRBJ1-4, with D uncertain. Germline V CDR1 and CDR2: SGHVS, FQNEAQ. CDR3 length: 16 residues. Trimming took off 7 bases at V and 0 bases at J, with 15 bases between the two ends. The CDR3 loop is CASTRVGFATNEKLFF. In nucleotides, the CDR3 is TGTGCCAGCACCCGGGTCGGTTTTGCAACTAATGAAAAACTGTTTTTT.